This TCR beta chain was obtained from a study of tumor T cells in aggressive B-cell lymphoma. The CDR3 has 17 amino acids. TCRdb keeps only in-frame clones here, not all; method: immunoSEQ multiplex PCR. The sample records some 400 clones, around 90% being singletons. The source is an adult with diffuse large B cell lymphoma. Input material: tumor tissue. This rearrangement joins TRBV21-1 to TRBJ2-1; the table's D call TRBD1 went unverified against the DNA. TRBV21-1 is deemed a pseudogene. The CDR3 sequence is CASVQGTGIKSYNEQFF. Here the CDR3 DNA reads TGTGCCAGCGTCCAGGGGACAGGGATAAAGTCCTACAATGAGCAGTTCTTC.